Listed below are T cell receptor beta chains from one sample, sequenced in a study of T-cell memory formation after mild COVID-19. TCRdb fed the 5' RACE reads into MiXCR, producing one record per CDR3 protein. This repertoire shows approximately 570,000 distinct CDR3 sequences, roughly 18% found once; its top ten account for more than 10%. Sequencing was carried out using PBMCs or a T cell subset sorted from them (not recorded which). The origin of the receptors is an adult woman who had mild COVID-19 (a few samples of this study predate the infection). Cell type and time point are not known. CDR3s include the opening cysteine and the closing phenylalanine or tryptophan. D genes are given only for firm matches. Clone size is given for some rows only: seen once, a few or many times, or a class if the clone is expanded.

V gene: TRBV12-3/TRBV12-4; D gene: .; clone size: .; J gene: TRBJ1-2; CDR3 protein: CASSLSRGGGYTF; CDR3 DNA: TGTGCCAGCAGTTTGTCCAGGGGCGGTGGCTACACCTTC
V gene: TRBV24-1; D gene: .; clone size: .; J gene: TRBJ2-5; CDR3 protein: CATSDRVGQETQYF; CDR3 DNA: TGTGCCACCAGTGATAGGGTGGGACAAGAGACCCAGTACTTC
V gene: TRBV24-1; D gene: .; clone size: .; J gene: TRBJ1-2; CDR3 protein: CATSDLQTGYGYTF; CDR3 DNA: TGTGCCACCAGTGATTTGCAAACAGGGTATGGCTACACCTTC
V gene: TRBV19; D gene: TRBD2; clone size: .; J gene: TRBJ2-1; CDR3 protein: CASSPARAGGRNEQFF; CDR3 DNA: TGTGCCAGTAGTCCAGCGAGGGCGGGAGGGCGGAATGAGCAGTTCTTC
V gene: TRBV11-2; D gene: .; clone size: .; J gene: TRBJ2-7; CDR3 protein: CASTIGTQYEQYF; CDR3 DNA: TGTGCCAGCACCATTGGTACACAATACGAGCAGTACTTC
V gene: TRBV20-1; D gene: TRBD2; clone size: .; J gene: TRBJ2-5; CDR3 protein: CSAILAGGKETQYF; CDR3 DNA: TGCAGTGCTATCTTAGCGGGGGGTAAAGAGACCCAGTACTTC
V gene: TRBV7-9; D gene: TRBD2; clone size: .; J gene: TRBJ2-7; CDR3 protein: CASSSRGEAYEQYF; CDR3 DNA: TGTGCCAGCAGCTCCCGGGGGGAGGCATACGAGCAGTACTTC
V gene: TRBV3-1; D gene: .; clone size: few; J gene: TRBJ1-1; CDR3 protein: CASSQDRTVMNTEAFF; CDR3 DNA: TGTGCCAGCAGCCAAGATCGCACGGTCATGAACACTGAAGCTTTCTTT
V gene: TRBV29-1; D gene: TRBD1; clone size: .; J gene: TRBJ2-1; CDR3 protein: CSAAGTDYNNEQFF; CDR3 DNA: TGCAGCGCAGCCGGGACAGACTACAACAATGAGCAGTTCTTC
V gene: TRBV12-3/TRBV12-4; D gene: TRBD1; clone size: few; J gene: TRBJ1-1; CDR3 protein: CASSLPTGTGGLMNTEAFF; CDR3 DNA: TGTGCCAGCAGCCTCCCCACCGGGACAGGGGGACTAATGAACACTGAAGCTTTCTTT
V gene: TRBV7-6; D gene: TRBD1; clone size: .; J gene: TRBJ2-7; CDR3 protein: CASSLDRGTVDEQYF; CDR3 DNA: TGTGCCAGCTCCCTTGACAGGGGCACTGTAGACGAGCAGTACTTC